A single TCR beta chain is shown here with its context. What it binds is unknown. Additional DNA sequences in this sample encode the identical CDR3. The sample originates from a study of shared clonotypes between healthy human individuals. Study in general: Those who served as donors were a couple of women and a few men between the ages of 18 and 49. Notes on the study in general: Non-shared clonotypes were found to have lower generation probabilities than the clonotypes that were shared by all four of the sorted-subset donors.

Healthy and HIV-negative, the adult donors had no recent acute infections or vaccinations. The run depth of the assay was deep. TCRdb keeps only in-frame clones here, not all; method: immunoSEQ multiplex PCR. The sample lists about 1.5 million clones, around 98% occurring once. The CDR3 runs to 14 residues. CDR1 is SGHAT and CDR2 is FQNNGV in the germline V gene. The V end was cut by 1 base, the J end by 1 base, with 7 bases between. The origin of this receptor is a young man in good health. Material for sequencing was naive CD4+ T cells sorted from blood. Documented subset: CD45RA+ positively selected. This rearrangement joins TRBV11-2 to TRBJ2-5; TRBD2 might be the D (5 bases). For the CDR3, the DNA is TGTGCCAGCAGCTTAGTCCTAGCCCAAGAGACCCAGTACTTC. It encodes CASSLVLAQETQYF.